This T cell receptor beta chain emerged from a study of regulatory T cells in long-lasting Graves disease. Through Arm-PCR of CDR3 regions and iRepertoire HTBI primers, TCR beta libraries were built. MiXCR, applied by TCRdb to the multiplex PCR reads, yields one record per CDR3 protein. The table lists 400,000 to 600,000 distinct CDR3 sequences, 20% to 25% of them singletons. The CDR3 spans 15 residues. Trimming shortened V by 3 bases and J by 0 bases, and 12 bases separated the two germline ends. CDR1 is SGHRS, CDR2 YFSETQ, per germline. General study findings and limits: New patients shared fewer public clonotypes (around 980) than persistent patients did (about 2,700).

Time point defined: persistent/refractory GD, antithyroid drugs over 5 years with positive TRAb. Researchers made the TCR library from RNA that was extracted from PBMCs. The EDTA tubes were filled with about 10 milliliters of drawn peripheral blood. This clonotype was seen many times. Its matching antigen is unknown. This material consisted of peripheral blood mononuclear cells (PBMCs), taken when the disease was refractory, from a patient treated with antithyroid drugs. This chain joins TRBV5-1 and TRBJ1-2; the D is unclear. This TCR derives from a female donor with Graves disease. The CDR3 DNA reads TGCGCCAGCAGCTCCCAAGCGACGGCTAACTATGGCTACACCTTC. Its protein is CASSSQATANYGYTF. Drawing the rest from reference TRBV5-1 and TRBJ1-2, the complete variable domain is KAGVTQTPRYLIKTRGQQVTLSCSPISGHRSVSWYQQTPGQGLQFLFEYFSETQRNKGNFPGRFSGRQFSNSRSEMNVSTLELGDSALYLCASSSQATANYGYTFGSGTRLTVV.